This TCR beta chain was identified during a study of T cell responses to AZD1222 COVID-19 vaccine. Notes on the study in general: Among vaccine-associated CD4 TCRs, coverage spanned spike, with dominance at 160-218 and 743-854. The peak T cell response came first, and repertoires were sampled only after it. Reportedly, nearly half the spike-specific TCRs target unmutated variant regions. Spike-specific TCR breadth and depth went up after people got two AZD1222 doses.

Of note for this clone: Its specificity is not known.

Repertoires were generated with immunoSEQ multiplex PCR, while TCRdb's copy carries only in-frame clones and drops some. The sample has 75,000 to 85,000 clones; approximately 88% are singletons. This CDR3 has 14 amino acids. Trimming shortened V by 2 bases and J by 5 bases, and 14 bases separated the two germline ends. CDR1 is SGHKS and CDR2 is YYEKEE in the germline V gene (reference sequence). The chain links TRBV5-5 to TRBJ2-7; D call uncertain. Sequenced here: peripheral blood, sampled 28 days after the second AZD1222 dose. This clonotype was obtained from an adult who received the AZD1222 COVID-19 vaccine. The CDR3 loop reads CASSFLPRVHEQYF. CDR3 nucleotide sequence: TGTGCCAGCAGCTTTTTACCCCGCGTCCACGAGCAGTACTTC.